The clone carrying this T cell receptor (beta chain) was detected many times. Its antigen is not known. The source material, RNA transcripts, was used to amplify TCR beta CDR3 regions. First-round RT-PCR with HTBI primers amplified the TCR CDR3 region. TCRdb fed the multiplex PCR reads into MiXCR, producing one record per CDR3 protein. The sample holds 600,000 to 900,000 distinct CDR3 sequences, roughly 15% seen once. This CDR3 comprises 14 residues. V lost 1 base to trimming and J lost 5 bases, with 10 bases between them. The sample originates from a study of T cells in Graves' hyperthyroidism and ophthalmopathy. Points from the study as a whole: Through a model of 13 V-J features, ophthalmopathy was separated from stable hyperthyroidism.

Hyperthyroidism was newly diagnosed in patients aged 18 to 65 (duration under 2 months). Those patients with uncontrolled infection, other autoimmune disease, pregnancy or lactation were excluded. The specimen was blood. The chain combines TRBV12-3 or TRBV12-4 with TRBJ2-3, with a weak D call TRBD1 (6 bases). The sequence was collected from a man between 18 and 35 years old with Graves' hyperthyroidism. This CDR3 is CASSLGQGIDTQYF. In DNA, the CDR3 is TGTGCCAGCAGTTTAGGCCAGGGGATAGATACGCAGTATTTT.